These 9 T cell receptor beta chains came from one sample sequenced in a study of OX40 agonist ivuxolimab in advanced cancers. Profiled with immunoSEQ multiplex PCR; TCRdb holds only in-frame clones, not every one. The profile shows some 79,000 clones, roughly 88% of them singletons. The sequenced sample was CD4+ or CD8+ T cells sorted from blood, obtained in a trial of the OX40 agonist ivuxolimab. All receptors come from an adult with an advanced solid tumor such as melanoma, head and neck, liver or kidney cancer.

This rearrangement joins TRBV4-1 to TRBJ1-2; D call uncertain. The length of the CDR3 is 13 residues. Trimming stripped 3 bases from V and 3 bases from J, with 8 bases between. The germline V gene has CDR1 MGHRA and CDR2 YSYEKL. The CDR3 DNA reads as TGCGCCAGCAGCCAGGGTCGGGACTATGGCTACACCTTC. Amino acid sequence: CASSQGRDYGYTF.

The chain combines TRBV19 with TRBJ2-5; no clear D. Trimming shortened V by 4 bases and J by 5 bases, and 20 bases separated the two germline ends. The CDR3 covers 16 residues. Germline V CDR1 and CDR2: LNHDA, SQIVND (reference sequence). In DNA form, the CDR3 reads TGTGCCAGTAGTACCCGGGCCTCAACGCTGCTGGAGACCCAGTACTTC. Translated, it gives CASSTRASTLLETQYF.

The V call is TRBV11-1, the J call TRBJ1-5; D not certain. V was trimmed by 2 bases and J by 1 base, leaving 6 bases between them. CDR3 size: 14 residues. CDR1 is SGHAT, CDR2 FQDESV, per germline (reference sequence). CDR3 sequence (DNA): TGTGCCAGCAGCTTATTCCGGAGCAATCAGCCCCAGCATTTT. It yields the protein CASSLFRSNQPQHF.

CDR3: CASSPTVSGSVYNEQFF. CDR3 nucleotide sequence: TGTGCCAGCAGCCCCACCGTTAGCGGGAGTGTATACAATGAGCAGTTCTTC. The chain employs TRBV5-4 and TRBJ2-1, with 9 bases identical to TRBD2. CDR1 is SGHNT and CDR2 is YYREEE in the germline V gene (reference sequence). With V trimmed by 4 bases and J by 4 bases, 12 bases remained unmatched. The CDR3 has 17 residues. Full variable domain (rest looked up from reference TRBV5-4 and TRBJ2-1): ETGVTQSPTHLIKTRGQQVTLRCSSQSGHNTVSWYQQALGQGPQFIFQYYREEENGRGNFPPRFSGLQFPNYSSELNVNALELDDSALYLCASSPTVSGSVYNEQFFGPGTRLTVL.

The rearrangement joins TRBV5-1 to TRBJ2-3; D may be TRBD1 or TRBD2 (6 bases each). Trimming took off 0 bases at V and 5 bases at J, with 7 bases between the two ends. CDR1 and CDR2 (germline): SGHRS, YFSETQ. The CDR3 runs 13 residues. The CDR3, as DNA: TGCGCCAGCAGCTTGGAGGGGGGAGATACGCAGTATTTT. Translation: CASSLEGGDTQYF.

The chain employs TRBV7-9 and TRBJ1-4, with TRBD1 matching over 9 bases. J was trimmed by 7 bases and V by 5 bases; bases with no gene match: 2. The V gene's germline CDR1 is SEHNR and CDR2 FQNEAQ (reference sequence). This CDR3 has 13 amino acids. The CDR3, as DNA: TGTGCCAGCAGCAGGGGACAGGGTGAAAAACTGTTTTTT. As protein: CASSRGQGEKLFF.

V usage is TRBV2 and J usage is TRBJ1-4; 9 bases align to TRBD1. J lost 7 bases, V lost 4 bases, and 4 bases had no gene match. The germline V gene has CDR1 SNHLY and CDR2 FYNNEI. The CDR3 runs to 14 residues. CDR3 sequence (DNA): TGTGCCAGCAGTGGGGGACAGGGCGGTGAAAAACTGTTTTTT. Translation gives CASSGGQGGEKLFF. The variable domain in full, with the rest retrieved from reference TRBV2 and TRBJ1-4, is EPEVTQTPSHQVTQMGQEVILRCVPISNHLYFYWYRQILGQKVEFLVSFYNNEISEKSEIFDDQFSVERPDGSNFTLKIRSTKLEDSAMYFCASSGGQGGEKLFFGSGTQLSVL.

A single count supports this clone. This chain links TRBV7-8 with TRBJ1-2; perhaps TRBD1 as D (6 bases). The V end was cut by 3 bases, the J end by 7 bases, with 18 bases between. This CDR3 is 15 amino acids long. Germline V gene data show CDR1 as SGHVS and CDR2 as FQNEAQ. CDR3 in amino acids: CASSFTTTGGAGYTF. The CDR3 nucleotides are TGTGCCAGCAGCTTCACCACGACAGGAGGAGCTGGCTACACCTTC.

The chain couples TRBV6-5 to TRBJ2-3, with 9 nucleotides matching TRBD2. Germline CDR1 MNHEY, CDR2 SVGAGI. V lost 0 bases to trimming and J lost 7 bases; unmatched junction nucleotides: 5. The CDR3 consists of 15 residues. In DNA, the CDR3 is TGTGCCAGCAGTTACTCCCGACTAGCGGTGAATACGCAGTATTTT. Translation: CASSYSRLAVNTQYF.